This T cell receptor (beta chain) was profiled in a study of blood T cell repertoires in COVID-19. About the research overall: COVID-19 samples, acute and convalescent, were from the United States, Italy and Spain. PBMCs, B-cell-depleted T cells, or T cells provided the cDNA or gDNA that made up the material.

Here immunoSEQ multiplex PCR was the method, and the copy in TCRdb shows in-frame clones only, minus some. The repertoire holds around 200,000 clones, approximately 87% seen once, with about 1% in the top ten. Germline CDR1 is SGHDN and CDR2 is FVKESK. The CDR3 has 15 amino acids. Unmatched junction bases numbered 9, after V lost 2 bases and J lost 8 bases. The rearrangement uses TRBV14 and TRBJ1-2, with 9 bases matching TRBD1. The material sequenced was peripheral blood. The source is a woman aged 18-29 years who had recovered from COVID-19. The CDR3 loop reads CASSQNPQGARGYTF. DNA for the CDR3: TGTGCCAGCAGCCAAAATCCACAGGGGGCTCGAGGCTACACCTTC.